The T cell receptor (beta chain) described here comes from a study of blood T cell repertoires in COVID-19. Study context: Samples of COVID-19 (acute and convalescent) were obtained from the United States, Italy and Spain. T cells, B-cell-depleted T cells, or PBMCs supplied cDNA or gDNA.

Original processing notes: Scientists estimated how many nucleated cells there were by amplifying reference gene primers. Assay used: immunoSEQ multiplex PCR; TCRdb lists only in-frame clones, some missing. V and J calls and clone size follow that table, whereas D and trimming were derived from the DNA. The data contain about 140,000 clones, over 60% of them seen just once; the ten biggest clones take up more than 3.5%. With 5 bases clipped from V and 8 bases from J, the junction kept 12 bases outside the gene matches. This CDR3 spans 14 amino acids. CDR1 is GTSNPN, CDR2 SVGIG, per germline (reference sequence).

This receptor was taken from a woman at least 80 years old with active or convalescent COVID-19. Sequenced material: peripheral blood. The chain joins TRBV30 to TRBJ1-2, with 9 bases fitting TRBD1. The CDR3 region has the DNA TGTGCCTGGGACAATCCGGGACAGGGTATAGGCTACACCTTC. Protein product: CAWDNPGQGIGYTF.